The next 26 T cell receptor beta chains were all read from a single sample in a study of blood T cell repertoires in COVID-19. Measured with immunoSEQ multiplex PCR; TCRdb has only the in-frame clones, and not every one. In the table there are 200,000 to 250,000 clones, roughly 85% of which are singletons. Sequenced material: peripheral blood. These receptors were collected from a man aged 50-60 years who had recovered from COVID-19.

The chain recombines TRBV19 with TRBJ1-1; D remains ambiguous. Trimming took off 2 bases at V and 1 base at J, with 14 bases between the two ends. CDR1 and CDR2 from the germline V gene are LNHDA and SQIVND (reference sequence). The CDR3 consists of 16 residues. The CDR3 reads CASSIIWAGENTEAFF. The CDR3 nucleotides read TGTGCCAGTAGTATAATATGGGCAGGCGAGAACACTGAAGCTTTCTTT.

The V call is TRBV3-1 (or the pseudogene TRBV3-2), the J call TRBJ1-6; D is unclear. The V and J ends lost 1 base and 5 bases respectively, with 6 bases between them. CDR3 length equals 14 residues. Germline lookup yields CDR1 LGHDT and CDR2 YNNKEL (reference sequence). CDR3 bases: TGTGCCAGCAGCCAAGGGGGAGATAATTCACCCCTCCACTTT. It is translated as CASSQGGDNSPLHF.

J is TRBJ2-1 and V is TRBV28, with TRBD2 identical over 13 bases. Germline V gene data show CDR1 as MDHEN and CDR2 as SYDVKM. The CDR3 has 17 amino acids. V lost 3 bases, J lost 4 bases, and 6 bases stayed unmatched. CDR3 region: CASSFLRTSGSYNEQFF. CDR3 sequence (DNA): TGTGCCAGCAGTTTCCTTAGGACTAGCGGGAGTTACAATGAGCAGTTCTTC.

The V and J genes are TRBV19 and TRBJ2-3, with 9 bases aligning to TRBD2. This CDR3 is built from 15 residues. Germline values: CDR1 LNHDA, CDR2 SQIVND (reference sequence). With 3 bases clipped from V and 4 bases from J, the junction kept 5 bases outside the gene matches. The CDR3 spells CASSILAGEADTQYF. Written as DNA, the CDR3 is TGTGCCAGTAGTATTTTAGCGGGAGAGGCAGATACGCAGTATTTT.

V usage is TRBV9 and J usage is TRBJ1-2; TRBD1 might be the D (6 bases). The CDR3 loop spans 14 amino acids. V was shortened by 4 bases and J by 8 bases, with 18 bases between the two germline ends. Germline assignment: CDR1 SGDLS and CDR2 YYNGEE. The CDR3 loop reads CASSPWDKDQGYTF. DNA of the CDR3: TGTGCCAGCAGCCCTTGGGACAAAGATCAGGGCTACACCTTC.

This chain's CDR3 is CASSLASFSSGRTTNNEQFF. In nucleotides, the CDR3 is TGTGCCAGCAGCTTGGCAAGCTTTAGTAGCGGGAGGACGACGAACAATGAGCAGTTCTTC. The chain uses TRBV5-8 and TRBJ2-1; 10 nucleotides align to TRBD2. The V gene's germline CDR1 is SGHTS and CDR2 YDEGEE. With V trimmed by 0 bases and J by 5 bases, 17 bases remained unmatched. The CDR3 consists of 20 residues.

The chain couples TRBV27 to TRBJ1-2, with D tentatively TRBD1 (6 bases). The CDR3 has 14 amino acids. V lost 5 bases and J lost 7, with 17 bases in between. In germline, CDR1 is MNHEY, CDR2 SMNVEV (reference sequence). The CDR3 loop is CASSPTGTRPGYTF. DNA for the CDR3: TGTGCCAGCAGTCCAACCGGGACACGACCTGGCTACACCTTC.

In DNA, the CDR3 is TGTGCCAGCGGACGACGGATAACAGGGCTTGTGGAAAAACTGTTTTTT. This gives the protein CASGRRITGLVEKLFF. The gene calls are TRBV27 and TRBJ1-4; a weak D match, TRBD1 (6 bases). Trimming stripped 8 bases from V and 8 bases from J, with 24 bases between. Germline lookup yields CDR1 MNHEY and CDR2 SMNVEV (reference sequence). This CDR3 comprises 16 residues.

The V gene is TRBV16, the J gene TRBJ2-5, with D tentatively TRBD1 (7 bases). The CDR3 contains 16 residues. The V end was cut by 1 base, the J end by 3 bases, with 15 bases between. Germline CDR1 is KGHSY and CDR2 is FQNENV. The CDR3 DNA reads TGTGCCAGCAGCCAATTGGAGGGGGCGCTGGAAGAGACCCAGTACTTC. It codes for CASSQLEGALEETQYF.

The gene calls are TRBV5-1 and TRBJ2-1; 9 bases fit TRBD2. Unmatched junction bases numbered 11, after V lost 6 bases and J lost 10 bases. The CDR3 covers 14 residues. Looked up from germline, CDR1 is SGHRS and CDR2 is YFSETQ. This CDR3 is CASTPGLAGLEQFF. The DNA of the CDR3 is TGCGCCAGCACCCCTGGGCTAGCGGGACTAGAGCAGTTCTTC.

The J gene is TRBJ2-1, the V gene TRBV30; 10 nucleotides agree with TRBD1. The junction had 17 bases not matched to a gene; V was cut back by 4 bases and J by 11 bases. CDR1 is GTSNPN and CDR2 is SVGIG in the germline V gene (reference sequence). CDR3 length: 16 residues. In DNA, the CDR3 is TGTGCCTGGAACTTACCTGGGACAGGGGCCCAGGTTCAGCAGTTCTTC. Protein sequence: CAWNLPGTGAQVQQFF.

The chain employs TRBV28 and TRBJ1-1; D possibly corresponds to TRBD1 (5 bases). This CDR3 is 15 amino acids long. Germline V CDR1 and CDR2: MDHEN, SYDVKM. With 9 bases removed from V and 0 bases from J, the gap between germline ends came to 17 bases. CDR3 sequence: CASGRGASMNTEAFF. The CDR3 DNA reads TGTGCCAGTGGGAGGGGCGCTTCCATGAACACTGAAGCTTTCTTT.

The V call is TRBV10-3, the J call TRBJ1-2, with 8 bases identical to TRBD1. The J segment lost 7 bases and the V segment lost 7 bases, leaving 11 bases of the junction unmatched. The CDR3 is 14 amino acids. Germline CDR1 is ENHRY and CDR2 is SYGVKD. The CDR3 reads CAIMGDRGGSGYTF. For the CDR3, the DNA is TGTGCCATCATGGGTGACAGGGGTGGAAGTGGCTACACCTTC.

V is TRBV4-1 and J is TRBJ2-7, with a possible D match to TRBD1 (6 bases). The germline CDR1 and CDR2 sequences are MGHRA and YSYEKL. The CDR3 is 14 amino acids. The ends were cut back, 4 bases at V and 4 bases at J, with 14 bases in the middle. Here the CDR3 reads CASSLILGAYEQYF. CDR3 in DNA: TGCGCCAGCAGCCTAATTCTGGGGGCTTACGAGCAGTACTTC.

This clone occurred once. The chain employs TRBV6-5 and TRBJ2-1; a possible D gene is TRBD2 (5 bases). This CDR3 spans 15 amino acids. CDR1 is MNHEY and CDR2 is SVGAGI in the germline V gene. The V and J ends lost 6 bases and 4 bases respectively, with 16 bases between them. Here the CDR3 DNA reads TGTGCCAGCAGGGGGAGTGTGCAGGTGTACAATGAGCAGTTCTTC. This translates into CASRGSVQVYNEQFF.

This clone was counted between two and nine times. Other DNA sequences in this specimen translate into the identical CDR3. This chain joins TRBV30 and TRBJ2-7; D remains unclear. The length of the CDR3 is 12 residues. Trimming left V 0 bases short and J 3 bases short, with 6 bases between. Germline loops: CDR1 GTSNPN, CDR2 SVGIG (reference sequence). DNA for the CDR3: TGTGCCTGGAGTGTATCTAGCTACGAGCAGTACTTC. As protein: CAWSVSSYEQYF.

The chain recombines TRBV7-2 with TRBJ2-7; D is unclear. V lost 5 bases, J lost 0 bases, and 14 bases lay in between. The CDR3 spans 15 residues. Looked up from germline, CDR1 is SGHTA and CDR2 is FQGNSA. In nucleotides, the CDR3 is TGTGCCAGCAGCCCAAGCCTGCTAAACTCCTACGAGCAGTACTTC. Its translation: CASSPSLLNSYEQYF.

This rearrangement joins TRBV5-1 to TRBJ1-2, with no clear D. Trimming cost V 0 bases and J 8 bases, with 11 bases left between them. CDR3 size: 13 residues. The germline CDR1 and CDR2 sequences are SGHRS and YFSETQ. The CDR3 nucleotides are TGCGCCAGCAGCTTGGGGACTGGGGAGGGCTACACCTTC. Its protein product is CASSLGTGEGYTF.

The J gene is TRBJ1-1, the V gene TRBV7-9; TRBD1 is a possible D gene (6 bases). Germline loops: CDR1 SEHNR, CDR2 FQNEAQ (reference sequence). With 4 bases removed from V and 1 base from J, the gap between germline ends came to 13 bases. This CDR3 is 15 amino acids long. CDR3 DNA: TGTGCCAGCAGCTCACAGGGTACCTCGAACACTGAAGCTTTCTTT. This sequence encodes CASSSQGTSNTEAFF.

V is TRBV18 and J is TRBJ2-3; maybe TRBD1 (5 bases). Trimming pared 3 bases from V and 6 bases from J, leaving 13 bases between. CDR3 length equals 14 residues. Germline-derived CDR1 and CDR2 are KGHSH and LQKENI. DNA for the CDR3: TGTGCCAGCTCACCGAAGGGGTTTCGGGATACGCAGTATTTT. Its protein is CASSPKGFRDTQYF. The whole variable domain, remainder taken from reference TRBV18 and TRBJ2-3, is NAGVMQNPRHLVRRRGQEARLRCSPMKGHSHVYWYRQLPEEGLKFMVYLQKENIIDESGMPKERFSAEFPKEGPSILRIQQVVRGDSAAYFCASSPKGFRDTQYFGPGTRLTVL.

The rearrangement joins TRBV7-8 to TRBJ1-5; TRBD1 agrees at 7 bases. The V and J ends lost 6 bases and 11 bases, in that order; junction bases with no gene match: 10. The CDR3 is made up of 13 amino acids. Germline CDR1 is SGHVS and CDR2 is FQNEAQ. This CDR3 reads CASSLEGRGAQHF. The CDR3 DNA reads TGTGCCAGCAGTCTAGAGGGCAGGGGGGCCCAGCATTTT.

The chain joins TRBV30 to TRBJ2-7; weak D call: TRBD2 (5 bases). The V gene lost 2 bases and the J gene lost 1 base, with 15 bases spanning the gap. Germline V gives CDR1 GTSNPN, CDR2 SVGIG (reference sequence). The CDR3 totals 15 residues. The DNA of the CDR3 is TGTGCCTGGAGTCTCGAGGTAGCGAGATCCTACGAGCAGTACTTC. Translated, it gives CAWSLEVARSYEQYF.

This rearrangement joins TRBV9 to TRBJ1-2; a possible D gene is TRBD1 (5 bases). V was trimmed by 7 bases and J by 4 bases, leaving 14 bases between them. CDR3 size: 13 residues. Germline CDR1 is SGDLS and CDR2 is YYNGEE. CDR3 DNA sequence: TGTGCCAGCTCCCTTCTGGGGGGCTATGGCTACACCTTC. Protein: CASSLLGGYGYTF.

The chain joins TRBV27 to TRBJ2-4; maybe TRBD2 (5 bases). Per the germline V gene, CDR1 is MNHEY and CDR2 is SMNVEV (reference sequence). This CDR3 has 16 residues. Trimming removed 2 bases from V and 0 bases from J, with 11 bases in between. DNA of the CDR3: TGTGCCAGCAGTTTAGGTAGCGCGCTAGCCAAAAACATTCAGTACTTC. It yields the protein CASSLGSALAKNIQYF.

This chain uses TRBV18 with TRBJ1-1; D gene uncertain. This CDR3 comprises 13 residues. V was cut by 3 bases and J by 1 base, with 6 bases left in between. The germline V gene encodes CDR1 KGHSH and CDR2 LQKENI. The CDR3 DNA is TGTGCCAGCTCACCGGCGGGGAACACTGAAGCTTTCTTT. Translated: CASSPAGNTEAFF.

The V and J genes are TRBV27 and TRBJ1-6, with D unclear. Germline CDR1 and CDR2: MNHEY and SMNVEV (reference sequence). The length of the CDR3 is 13 residues. The germline V and J ends were trimmed by 8 bases and 0 bases, with 5 bases remaining between them. The CDR3 coding sequence is TGTGCCAGCTCGAGCTCCTATAATTCACCCCTCCACTTT. Amino acids: CASSSSYNSPLHF.